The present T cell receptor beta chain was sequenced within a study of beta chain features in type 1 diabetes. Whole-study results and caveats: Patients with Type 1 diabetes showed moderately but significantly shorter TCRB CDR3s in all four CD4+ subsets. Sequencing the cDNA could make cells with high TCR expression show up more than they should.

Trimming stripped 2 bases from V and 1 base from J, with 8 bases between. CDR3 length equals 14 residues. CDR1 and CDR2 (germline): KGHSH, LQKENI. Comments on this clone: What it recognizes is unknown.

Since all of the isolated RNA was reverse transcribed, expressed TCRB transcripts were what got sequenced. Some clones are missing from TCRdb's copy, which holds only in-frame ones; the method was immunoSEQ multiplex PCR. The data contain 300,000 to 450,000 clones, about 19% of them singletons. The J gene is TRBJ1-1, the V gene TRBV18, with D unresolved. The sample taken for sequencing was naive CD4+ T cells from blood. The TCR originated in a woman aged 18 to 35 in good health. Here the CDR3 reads CASSPMEKNTEAFF. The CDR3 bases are TGTGCCAGCTCACCAATGGAGAAGAACACTGAAGCTTTCTTT.